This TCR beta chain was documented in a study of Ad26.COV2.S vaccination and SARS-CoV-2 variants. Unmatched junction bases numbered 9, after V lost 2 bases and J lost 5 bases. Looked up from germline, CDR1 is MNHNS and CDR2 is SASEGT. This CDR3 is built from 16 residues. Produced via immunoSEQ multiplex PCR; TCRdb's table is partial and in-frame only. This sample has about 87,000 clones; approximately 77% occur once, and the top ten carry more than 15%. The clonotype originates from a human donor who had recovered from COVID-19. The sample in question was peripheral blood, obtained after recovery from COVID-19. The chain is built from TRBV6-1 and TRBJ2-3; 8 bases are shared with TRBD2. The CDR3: CASSEQAGAPGDTQYF. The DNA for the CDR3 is TGTGCCAGCAGTGAACAAGCGGGGGCCCCGGGAGATACGCAGTATTTT.